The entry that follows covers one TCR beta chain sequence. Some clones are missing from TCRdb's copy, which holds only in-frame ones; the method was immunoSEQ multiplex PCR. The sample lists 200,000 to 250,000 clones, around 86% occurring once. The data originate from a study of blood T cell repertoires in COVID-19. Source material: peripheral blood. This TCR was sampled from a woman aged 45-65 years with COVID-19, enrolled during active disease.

Written as DNA, the CDR3 is TGTGCCAGTAGTGGTGGGACAGGGGTTGGTGGCTACACCTTC. This sequence encodes CASSGGTGVGGYTF. V gene TRBV19 combines with J gene TRBJ1-2; 10 nucleotides agree with TRBD1. The CDR3 is 14 amino acids. Looked up from germline, CDR1 is LNHDA and CDR2 is SQIVND (reference sequence). Losses at the gene ends were 5 bases for V and 7 bases for J; bases not matched to a gene: 7.